Below are 14 T cell receptor beta chains sequenced from a single sample in a study of cytomegalovirus exposure and HLA in healthy donors. The PCR made use of 60 Vbeta and 13 Jbeta primers. TCRdb's copy holds only in-frame clones and misses some; the assay was immunoSEQ multiplex PCR. The profile shows about 83,000 clones, 81% of them singletons. The sequenced sample consisted of PBMCs. The receptors stem from a woman younger than 45 in good health and CMV-seronegative.

This clone was observed a single time. The junction and the germline gene differ at one end; a read error may be behind it. The gene calls are TRBV7-7 and TRBJ2-7; TRBD2 is a possible D gene (5 bases). From germline, CDR1 is SSHAT and CDR2 FNYEAQ (reference sequence). There are 14 residues in the CDR3. CDR3 sequence (DNA): TGTGCTAGCAGCTTAGGCTTGCAGGCGGGCGAGCAGTACTTC. This encodes CASSLGLQAGEQYF.

This chain connects TRBV14 to TRBJ2-5; TRBD2 aligns across 11 bases. The J call may be incorrect, as the DNA end agrees better with TRBJ2-7. This CDR3 has 15 residues. Germline CDR1 reads SGHDN; CDR2 reads FVKESK. For the CDR3, the DNA is TGTGCCAGCAGCCACTTACTAGCGGGAGTCGACGAGCAGTACTTC. It encodes CASSHLLAGVDEQYF.

The rearrangement joins TRBV4-1 to TRBJ2-7, with 11 bases fitting TRBD2. The length of the CDR3 is 18 residues. Germline-derived CDR1 and CDR2 are MGHRA and YSYEKL. Trimming cost V 0 bases and J 6 bases; bases outside gene matches: 13. The CDR3 DNA reads as TGCGCCAGCAGCCAAGACTGGCTAGCGGGAGGCTCACGGTTCGAGCAGTACTTC. Its translation: CASSQDWLAGGSRFEQYF.

This sequence joins TRBV9 and TRBJ2-2; 7 nucleotides line up with TRBD2. Germline loops: CDR1 SGDLS, CDR2 YYNGEE. The length of the CDR3 is 16 residues. The ends lost 0 bases at V and 1 base at J; junction bases unmatched: 3. The CDR3 bases are TGTGCCAGCAGCGTAGTGAGCGGGGTGAACACCGGGGAGCTGTTTTTT. Translation gives CASSVVSGVNTGELFF.

This clone was counted a few times. The chain carries TRBV28 and TRBJ2-1; D ambiguous. This CDR3 has 14 amino acids. Trimming pared 6 bases from V and 9 bases from J, leaving 18 bases between. Germline values: CDR1 MDHEN, CDR2 SYDVKM. CDR3 protein: CASSPTGPFGEQFF. CDR3 sequence (DNA): TGTGCCAGCAGCCCCACTGGGCCATTCGGTGAGCAGTTCTTC.

V gene TRBV30 combines with J gene TRBJ2-1, with 7 bases fitting TRBD1. The CDR3 is 13 amino acids. Germline lookup yields CDR1 GTSNPN and CDR2 SVGIG (reference sequence). V shed 2 bases, J shed 3 bases, and the junction held 1 base outside the gene matches. CDR3 sequence (DNA): TGTGCCTGGAGTAGGGACAGCTACAATGAGCAGTTCTTC. As protein: CAWSRDSYNEQFF.

The genes are TRBV11-2 and TRBJ2-1; D remains unclear. Looked up from germline, CDR1 is SGHAT and CDR2 is FQNNGV. Trimming took off 5 bases at V and 0 bases at J, with 5 bases between the two ends. The CDR3 has 13 residues. The CDR3 reads CASSPVSYNEQFF. The CDR3 bases are TGTGCCAGCAGCCCTGTCTCCTACAATGAGCAGTTCTTC. The full variable domain, rest sourced from reference TRBV11-2 and TRBJ2-1, is EAGVAQSPRYKIIEKRQSVAFWCNPISGHATLYWYQQILGQGPKLLIQFQNNGVVDDSQLPKDRFSAERLKGVDSTLKIQPAKLEDSAVYLCASSPVSYNEQFFGPGTRLTVL.

This clone has only a few counts. This chain's CDR3 is CASSLGPGADRNPIGYTF. The CDR3 DNA sequence: TGTGCCAGCAGCTTAGGGCCAGGGGCGGACAGAAACCCTATCGGCTACACCTTC. The V call is TRBV7-3, the J call TRBJ1-2, with D perhaps matching TRBD1 (6 bases). The germline V gene has CDR1 SGHTA and CDR2 FQGTGA. This CDR3 has 18 residues. Trimming took off 2 bases at V and 8 bases at J, with 27 bases between the two ends.

V usage is TRBV20-1 and J usage is TRBJ2-7; D gene uncertain. V dropped 6 bases and J dropped 2 bases, with 8 bases sitting between them. The CDR3 consists of 11 residues. Per the germline V gene, CDR1 is DFQATT and CDR2 is SNEGSKA (reference sequence). CDR3 bases: TGCAGTGCCCGTTCCGCCTACGAGCAGTACTTC. Protein sequence: CSARSAYEQYF.

To note about this clone: One end of the junction varies from germline; a read error may be responsible. The chain employs TRBV5-6 and TRBJ1-6; 10 bases are shared with TRBD1. Germline V gene lookup returns CDR1 SGHDT and CDR2 YYEEEE. The length of the CDR3 is 18 residues. CDR3 coding DNA: TGTGCCGGCAGCTCCGAGACAGGGGGCGTTGGAAATAATTCACCCCTCCACTTT. It yields the protein CAGSSETGGVGNNSPLHF.

V and J are TRBV7-2 and TRBJ2-7; 11 nucleotides line up with TRBD2. J was trimmed by 2 bases and V by 5 bases; bases with no gene match: 8. The CDR3 contains 16 residues. Germline V gene lookup returns CDR1 SGHTA and CDR2 FQGNSA. CDR3 DNA sequence: TGTGCCAGCAGCCGACAACTAGCGGGAGCGGCCTACGAGCAGTACTTC. Translation gives CASSRQLAGAAYEQYF.

V is TRBV7-8 and J is TRBJ2-1; 8 bases line up with TRBD1. CDR1 is SGHVS, CDR2 FQNEAQ, per germline. Germline trimming cut 5 bases from V and 8 bases from J; bases unmatched to any gene: 11. The CDR3 is 15 residues long. The CDR3 region is CASSNQGAGGDEQFF. The CDR3 nucleotides are TGTGCCAGCAGCAACCAGGGGGCTGGGGGCGATGAGCAGTTCTTC.

This chain connects TRBV5-1 to TRBJ2-5, with D maybe TRBD1 (5 bases). V gave up 5 bases and J gave up 3 bases, with 5 bases separating them. CDR1 and CDR2 (germline): SGHRS, YFSETQ. This CDR3 region has 11 residues. DNA of the CDR3: TGCGCCAGCAGACAGGAAGAGACCCAGTACTTC. Its translation is CASRQEETQYF.

The chain is built from TRBV2 and TRBJ2-7, with 10 nucleotides matching TRBD1. The CDR3 runs to 12 residues. J lost 3 bases, V lost 8 bases, and 1 base had no gene match. The germline CDR1 and CDR2 sequences are SNHLY and FYNNEI. CDR3 loop: CASRTGGYEQYF. Here the CDR3 DNA reads TGTGCCAGCCGGACAGGGGGCTACGAGCAGTACTTC.